Each of the 14 T cell receptor beta chains below was sequenced from the same sample in a study of blood T cell repertoires in COVID-19. This table comes from immunoSEQ multiplex PCR, and its TCRdb copy is limited to in-frame clones, with some not included. Of under 400,000 clones in the sample, around 87% are singletons; the top ten hold under 11%. The sequencing input was peripheral blood. Receptors originate from a woman younger than 45 with COVID-19, enrolled during active disease.

The rearrangement uses TRBV7-3 and TRBJ2-1; 12 positions agree with TRBD2. Germline trimming cut 5 bases from V and 3 bases from J; bases unmatched to any gene: 2. From germline, CDR1 is SGHTA and CDR2 FQGTGA. The CDR3 is made up of 15 amino acids. DNA for the CDR3: TGTGCCAGCAGCCTAGCGGGAGGGGTCTACAATGAGCAGTTCTTC. Amino acids: CASSLAGGVYNEQFF.

The chain employs TRBV9 and TRBJ2-1; 11 bases align to TRBD1. The CDR3 runs to 15 residues. Germline V CDR1 and CDR2: SGDLS, YYNGEE. V lost 3 bases to trimming and J lost 8 bases; unmatched junction nucleotides: 7. CDR3 region: CASSEGQGEYHEQFF. The CDR3 DNA is TGTGCCAGCAGCGAGGGACAGGGGGAATACCATGAGCAGTTCTTC.

This clone was detected only once. The chain carries TRBV18 and TRBJ1-1; D uncertain. Germline V gives CDR1 KGHSH, CDR2 LQKENI. Between the trimmed V and J ends, which lost 4 bases and 2 bases, there was a span of 5 bases. CDR3 length: 12 residues. In nucleotides, the CDR3 is TGTGCCAGCTCACGGGCCAACACTGAAGCTTTCTTT. Its protein is CASSRANTEAFF.

The gene calls are TRBV9 and TRBJ2-1; possible D gene TRBD2, 5 bases. Per germline, CDR1 SGDLS and CDR2 YYNGEE. This CDR3 region has 13 residues. V shed 4 bases and J shed 6 bases, with 11 bases lying between them. The chain's CDR3 is CASSSYSVNEQFF. As DNA, the CDR3 is TGTGCCAGCAGCTCTTATAGCGTCAATGAGCAGTTCTTC. Drawing the rest from reference TRBV9 and TRBJ2-1, the complete variable domain is DSGVTQTPKHLITATGQRVTLRCSPRSGDLSVYWYQQSLDQGLQFLIQYYNGEERAKGNILERFSAQQFPDLHSELNLSSLELGDSALYFCASSSYSVNEQFFGPGTRLTVL.

This sequence joins TRBV6-5 and TRBJ1-6; TRBD1 aligns across 10 bases. J lost 6 bases, V lost 8 bases, and 4 bases had no gene match. The germline V gene has CDR1 MNHEY and CDR2 SVGAGI. CDR3 size: 14 residues. The CDR3 here is CASGTGESNSPLHF. For the CDR3, the DNA is TGTGCCAGCGGGACAGGGGAGAGTAATTCACCCCTCCACTTT.

This clone was detected once. The chain uses TRBV9 and TRBJ2-2; 11 bases agree with TRBD2. The CDR3 length is 17 residues. With V trimmed by 0 bases and J by 5 bases, 6 bases remained unmatched. Germline V CDR1 and CDR2: SGDLS, YYNGEE. The CDR3 DNA reads as TGTGCCAGCAGCGTAGCCGGGCTAGCGGGAGGAACCGGGGAGCTGTTTTTT. This codes for CASSVAGLAGGTGELFF.

The V call is TRBV11-3, the J call TRBJ2-1; D is possibly TRBD2 (6 bases). The CDR3 runs to 15 residues. V was pared by 3 bases and J by 7 bases, with 16 bases between. Germline CDR1 and CDR2: SGHNT and YENEEA. The CDR3 DNA follows: TGTGCCAGCAGCTTCCGGGACTCGCTAGTAAATGAGCAGTTCTTC. Its translation is CASSFRDSLVNEQFF.

The chain links TRBV24-1 to TRBJ2-1; the D gene is possibly TRBD1 (6 bases). The germline V gene encodes CDR1 KGHDR and CDR2 SFDVKD. This CDR3 region has 14 residues. Between the trimmed V and J ends, which lost 5 bases and 7 bases, there was a span of 14 bases. Here the CDR3 DNA reads TGTGCCACCAGTGGAGCAACAGGGATGAATGAGCAGTTCTTC. Its translation is CATSGATGMNEQFF.

This chain joins TRBV6-2 or TRBV6-3 and TRBJ2-1; TRBD2 aligns across 8 bases. The trim removed 4 bases at V and 2 bases at J, leaving 4 bases unmatched. CDR1 MNHEY and CDR2 SVGEGT come from the germline V gene. The CDR3 length is 15 residues. The DNA for the CDR3 is TGTGCCAGCAGTTTTGGAGCGGGAGCCTACAATGAGCAGTTCTTC. It is translated as CASSFGAGAYNEQFF.

J is TRBJ1-5 and V is TRBV5-1; 10 nucleotides line up with TRBD1. Germline CDR1 reads SGHRS; CDR2 reads YFSETQ. The CDR3 extends over 15 amino acids. J lost 4 bases, V lost 5 bases, and 6 bases had no gene match. This CDR3 is CASSPTGGTNQPQHF. CDR3 nucleotides: TGCGCCAGCAGTCCGACAGGGGGCACGAATCAGCCCCAGCATTTT.

The gene calls are TRBV30 and TRBJ2-1; TRBD2 aligns across 8 bases. The CDR3 consists of 14 residues. Per germline, CDR1 GTSNPN and CDR2 SVGIG (reference sequence). V was clipped by 1 base and J by 10 bases; unmatched bases: 9. CDR3 residues: CAWSGREGPEEQFF. CDR3 coding DNA: TGTGCCTGGAGTGGACGGGAGGGCCCAGAGGAGCAGTTCTTC.

The chain recombines TRBV15 with TRBJ2-7, with D unclear. Between the trimmed V and J ends, which lost 0 bases and 4 bases, there was a span of 10 bases. Germline V gene data show CDR1 as LNHNV and CDR2 as YYDKDF (reference sequence). The length of the CDR3 is 14 residues. The CDR3, as DNA: TGTGCCACCAGCAGAGATAGCCGAGGATACGAGCAGTACTTC. It encodes CATSRDSRGYEQYF.

The CDR3: CATSDRAADTQYF. CDR3 bases: TGTGCCACCAGTGACAGGGCCGCAGATACGCAGTATTTT. V usage is TRBV24-1 and J usage is TRBJ2-3; weak D call: TRBD1 (5 bases). The CDR3 is 13 residues long. CDR1 is KGHDR and CDR2 is SFDVKD in the germline V gene. Trimming took 4 bases from V and 4 from J, leaving 8 bases between them.

J is TRBJ2-7 and V is TRBV6-5; a weak D match, TRBD2 (6 bases). This CDR3 has 13 residues. Per the germline V gene, CDR1 is MNHEY and CDR2 is SVGAGI. V lost 8 bases to trimming and J lost 5 bases, with 16 bases between them. Written as DNA, the CDR3 is TGTGCCAGCTGGAGGGCCATGGGGGACGAGCAGTACTTC. It yields the protein CASWRAMGDEQYF.